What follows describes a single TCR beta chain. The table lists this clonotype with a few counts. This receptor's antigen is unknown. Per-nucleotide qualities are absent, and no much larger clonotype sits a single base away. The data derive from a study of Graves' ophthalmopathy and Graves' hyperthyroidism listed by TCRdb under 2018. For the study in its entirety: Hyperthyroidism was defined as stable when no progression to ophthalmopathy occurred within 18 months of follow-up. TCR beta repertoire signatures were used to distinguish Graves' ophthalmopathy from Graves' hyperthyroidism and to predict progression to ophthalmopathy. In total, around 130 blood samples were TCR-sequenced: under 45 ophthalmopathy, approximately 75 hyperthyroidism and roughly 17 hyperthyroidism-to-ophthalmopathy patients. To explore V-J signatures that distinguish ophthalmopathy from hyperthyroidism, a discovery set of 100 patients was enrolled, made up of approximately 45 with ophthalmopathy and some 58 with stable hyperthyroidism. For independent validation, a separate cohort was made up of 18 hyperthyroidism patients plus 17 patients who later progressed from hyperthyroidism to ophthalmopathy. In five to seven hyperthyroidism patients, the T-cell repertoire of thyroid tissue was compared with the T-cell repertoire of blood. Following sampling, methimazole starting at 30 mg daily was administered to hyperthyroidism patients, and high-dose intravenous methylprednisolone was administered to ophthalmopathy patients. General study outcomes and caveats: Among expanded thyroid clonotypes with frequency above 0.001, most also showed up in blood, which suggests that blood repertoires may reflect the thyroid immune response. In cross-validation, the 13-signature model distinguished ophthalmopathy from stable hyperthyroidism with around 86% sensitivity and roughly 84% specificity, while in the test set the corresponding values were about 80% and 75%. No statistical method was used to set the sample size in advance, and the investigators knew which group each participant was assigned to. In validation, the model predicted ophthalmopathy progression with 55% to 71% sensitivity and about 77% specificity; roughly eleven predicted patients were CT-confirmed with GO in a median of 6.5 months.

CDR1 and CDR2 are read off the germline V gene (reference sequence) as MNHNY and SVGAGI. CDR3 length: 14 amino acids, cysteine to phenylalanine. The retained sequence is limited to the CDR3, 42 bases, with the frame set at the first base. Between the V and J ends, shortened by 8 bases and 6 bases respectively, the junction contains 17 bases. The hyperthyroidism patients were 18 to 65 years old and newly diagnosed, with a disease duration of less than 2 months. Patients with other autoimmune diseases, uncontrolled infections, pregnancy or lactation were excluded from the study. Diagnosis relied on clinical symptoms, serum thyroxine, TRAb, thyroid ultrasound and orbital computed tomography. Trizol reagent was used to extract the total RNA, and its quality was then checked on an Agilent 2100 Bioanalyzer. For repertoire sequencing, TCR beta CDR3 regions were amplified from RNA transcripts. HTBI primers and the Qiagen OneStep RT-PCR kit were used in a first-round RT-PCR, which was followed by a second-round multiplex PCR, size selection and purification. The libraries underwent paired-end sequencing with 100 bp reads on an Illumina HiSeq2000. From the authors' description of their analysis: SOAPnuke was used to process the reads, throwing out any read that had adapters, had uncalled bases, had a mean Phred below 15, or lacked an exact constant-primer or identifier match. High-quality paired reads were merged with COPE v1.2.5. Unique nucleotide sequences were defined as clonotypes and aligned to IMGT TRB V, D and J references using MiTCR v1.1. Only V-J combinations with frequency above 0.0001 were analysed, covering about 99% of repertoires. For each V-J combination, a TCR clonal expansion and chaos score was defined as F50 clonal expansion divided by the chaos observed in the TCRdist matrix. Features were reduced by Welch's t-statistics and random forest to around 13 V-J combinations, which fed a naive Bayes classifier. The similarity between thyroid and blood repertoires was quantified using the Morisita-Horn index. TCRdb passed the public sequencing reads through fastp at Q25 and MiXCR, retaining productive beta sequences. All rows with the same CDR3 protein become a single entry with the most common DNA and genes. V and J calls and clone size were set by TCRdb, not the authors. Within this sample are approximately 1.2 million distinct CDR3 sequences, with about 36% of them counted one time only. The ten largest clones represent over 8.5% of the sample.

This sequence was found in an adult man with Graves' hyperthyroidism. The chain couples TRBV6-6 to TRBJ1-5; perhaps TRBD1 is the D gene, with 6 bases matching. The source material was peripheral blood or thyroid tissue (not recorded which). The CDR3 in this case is CASFGKGGIQPQHF. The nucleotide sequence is TGTGCCAGCTTTGGGAAAGGGGGAATTCAGCCCCAGCATTTT.